This T cell receptor (beta chain) was captured by sequencing in a study of Tregs in tolerant kidney transplant recipients. Study information: CD4+CD25+CD127- cells came from approximately three-day belatacept mixed lymphocyte reactions, some with roughly five-day graft donor restimulation. Whole-study findings and limits: Activated donor B cell expansion appeared to reveal the most relevant donor-specific TCRbeta repertoire. Findings come from small patient numbers and require larger validation. Biological reproducibility was not directly addressed in this study.

The CDR3 loop spans 16 amino acids. Looked up from germline, CDR1 is LGHNT and CDR2 is FRNRAP. V shed 9 bases and J shed 8 bases, with 28 bases lying between them. Repertoires were generated with immunoSEQ multiplex PCR, while TCRdb's copy carries only in-frame clones and drops some. The sample holds some 18,000 clones; 55% to 75% are singletons and the top ten take 3% to 3.5%. On this clone: The antigen remains unidentified.

The V call is TRBV12-5, the J call TRBJ1-2; the D is unclear. This sequence originates from a human donor in good health. The material sequenced was Tregs from blood cultured with allogeneic cells. In DNA, the CDR3 is TGTGCTAGGGACCGCGTTCCTTATCGCAGGTCGACCGGCTACACCTTC. The encoded protein is CARDRVPYRRSTGYTF.